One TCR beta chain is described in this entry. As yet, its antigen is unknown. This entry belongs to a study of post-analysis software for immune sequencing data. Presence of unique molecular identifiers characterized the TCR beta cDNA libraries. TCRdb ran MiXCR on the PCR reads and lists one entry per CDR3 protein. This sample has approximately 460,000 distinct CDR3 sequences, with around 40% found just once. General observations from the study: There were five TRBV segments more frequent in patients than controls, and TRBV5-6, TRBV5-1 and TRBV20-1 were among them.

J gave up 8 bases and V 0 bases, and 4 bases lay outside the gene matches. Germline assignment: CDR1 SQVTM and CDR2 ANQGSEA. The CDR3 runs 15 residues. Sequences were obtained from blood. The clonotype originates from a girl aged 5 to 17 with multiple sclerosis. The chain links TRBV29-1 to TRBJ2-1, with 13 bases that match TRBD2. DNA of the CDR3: TGCAGCGTTGAAGAAAGACTAGCGGGAGGCTATGAGCAGTTCTTC. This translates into CSVEERLAGGYEQFF.